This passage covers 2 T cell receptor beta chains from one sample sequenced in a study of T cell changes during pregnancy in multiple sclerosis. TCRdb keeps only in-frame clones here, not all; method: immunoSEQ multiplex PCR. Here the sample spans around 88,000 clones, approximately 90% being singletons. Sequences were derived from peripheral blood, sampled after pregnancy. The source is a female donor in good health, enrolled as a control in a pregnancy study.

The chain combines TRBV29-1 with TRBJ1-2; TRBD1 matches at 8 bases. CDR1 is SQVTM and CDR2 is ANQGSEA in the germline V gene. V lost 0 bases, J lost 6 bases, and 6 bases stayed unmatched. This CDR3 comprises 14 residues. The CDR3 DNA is TGCAGCGTTGAAGATCGCCAGGGGGCGGATGGCTACACCTTC. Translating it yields CSVEDRQGADGYTF.

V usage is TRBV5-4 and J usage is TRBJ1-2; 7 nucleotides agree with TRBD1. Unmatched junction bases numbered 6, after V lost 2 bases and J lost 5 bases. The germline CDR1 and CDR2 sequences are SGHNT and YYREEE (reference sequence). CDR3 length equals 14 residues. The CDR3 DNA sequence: TGTGCCAGCAGCTTTTCAGGGGGAGGTTATGGCTACACCTTC. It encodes CASSFSGGGYGYTF.